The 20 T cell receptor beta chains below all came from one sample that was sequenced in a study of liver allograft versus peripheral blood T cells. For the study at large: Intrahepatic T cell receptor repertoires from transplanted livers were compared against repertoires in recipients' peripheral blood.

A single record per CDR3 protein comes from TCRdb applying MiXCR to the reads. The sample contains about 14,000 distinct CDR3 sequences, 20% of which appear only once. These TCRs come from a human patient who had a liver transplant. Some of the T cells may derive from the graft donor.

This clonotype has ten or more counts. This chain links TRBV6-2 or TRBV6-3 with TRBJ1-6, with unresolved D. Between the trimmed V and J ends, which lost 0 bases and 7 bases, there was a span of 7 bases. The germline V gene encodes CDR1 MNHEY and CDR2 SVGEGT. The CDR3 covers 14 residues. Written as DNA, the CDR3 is TGTGCCAGCAGTTACTCGACAAGAAATTCACCCCTCCACTTT. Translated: CASSYSTRNSPLHF.

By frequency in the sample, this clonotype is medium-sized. This CDR3 is CASTSKEAGSAFF. The DNA of the CDR3 is TGTGCCAGTACCTCTAAGGAGGCAGGATCAGCTTTCTTT. The V call is TRBV19, the J call TRBJ1-1; D is unclear. The CDR3 length is 13 residues. The germline V gene has CDR1 LNHDA and CDR2 SQIVND (reference sequence). V was trimmed by 7 bases and J by 10 bases, leaving 19 bases between them.

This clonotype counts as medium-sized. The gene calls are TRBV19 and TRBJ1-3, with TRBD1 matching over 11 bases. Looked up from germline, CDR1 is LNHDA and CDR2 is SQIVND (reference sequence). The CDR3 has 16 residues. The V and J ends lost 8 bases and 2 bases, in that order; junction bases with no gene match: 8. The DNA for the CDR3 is TGTGCCAGTGAAGATTGGGACAGGGGGACTGGAAACACCATATATTTT. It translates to CASEDWDRGTGNTIYF.

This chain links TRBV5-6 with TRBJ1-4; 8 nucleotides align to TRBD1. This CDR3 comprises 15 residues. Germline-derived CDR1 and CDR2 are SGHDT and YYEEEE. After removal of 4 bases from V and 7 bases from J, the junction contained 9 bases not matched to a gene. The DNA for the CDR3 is TGTGCCAGCAGCACCGGACAGGGTGGGAGTGAAAAACTGTTTTTT. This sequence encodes CASSTGQGGSEKLFF.

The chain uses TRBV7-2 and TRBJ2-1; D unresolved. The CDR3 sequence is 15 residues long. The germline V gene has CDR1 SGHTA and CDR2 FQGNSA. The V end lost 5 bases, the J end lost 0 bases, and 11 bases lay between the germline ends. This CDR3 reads CASSIGSPSYNEQFF. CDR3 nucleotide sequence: TGTGCCAGCAGCATCGGGTCCCCCTCCTACAATGAGCAGTTCTTC.

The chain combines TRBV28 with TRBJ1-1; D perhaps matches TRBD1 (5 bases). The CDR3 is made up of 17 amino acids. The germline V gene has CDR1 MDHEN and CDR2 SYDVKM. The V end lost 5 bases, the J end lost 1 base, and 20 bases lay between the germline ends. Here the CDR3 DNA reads TGTGCCAGCAGTCCCGGGGCCGGTGGAGGGGCGAACACTGAAGCTTTCTTT. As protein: CASSPGAGGGANTEAFF.

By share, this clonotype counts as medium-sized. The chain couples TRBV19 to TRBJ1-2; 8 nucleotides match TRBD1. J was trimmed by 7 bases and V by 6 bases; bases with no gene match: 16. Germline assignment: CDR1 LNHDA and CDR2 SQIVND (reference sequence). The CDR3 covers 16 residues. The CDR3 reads CASSQDTAQGASGYTF. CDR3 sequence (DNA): TGTGCCAGTAGCCAAGATACAGCCCAGGGGGCCAGTGGCTACACCTTC.

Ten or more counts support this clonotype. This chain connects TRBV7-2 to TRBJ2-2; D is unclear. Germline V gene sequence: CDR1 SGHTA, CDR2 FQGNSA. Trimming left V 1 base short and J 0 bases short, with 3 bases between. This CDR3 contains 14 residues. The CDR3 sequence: CASSLGANTGELFF. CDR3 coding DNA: TGTGCCAGCAGCTTAGGTGCGAACACCGGGGAGCTGTTTTTT.

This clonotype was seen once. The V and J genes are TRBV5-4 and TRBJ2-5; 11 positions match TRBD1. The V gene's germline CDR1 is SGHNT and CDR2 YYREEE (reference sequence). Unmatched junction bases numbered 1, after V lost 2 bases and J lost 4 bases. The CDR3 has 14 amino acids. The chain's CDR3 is CASSFGTGGETQYF. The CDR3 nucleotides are TGTGCCAGCAGCTTTGGGACAGGGGGAGAGACCCAGTACTTC. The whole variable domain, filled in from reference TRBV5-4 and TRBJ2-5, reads ETGVTQSPTHLIKTRGQQVTLRCSSQSGHNTVSWYQQALGQGPQFIFQYYREEENGRGNFPPRFSGLQFPNYSSELNVNALELDDSALYLCASSFGTGGETQYFGPGTRLLVL.

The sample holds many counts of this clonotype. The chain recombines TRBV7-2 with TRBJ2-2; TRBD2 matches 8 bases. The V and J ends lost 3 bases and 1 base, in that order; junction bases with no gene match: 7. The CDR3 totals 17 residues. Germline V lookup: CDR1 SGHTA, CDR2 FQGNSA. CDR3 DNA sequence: TGTGCCAGCAGCTTGCTGATGACTAGCGAGAACACCGGGGAGCTGTTTTTT. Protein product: CASSLLMTSENTGELFF.

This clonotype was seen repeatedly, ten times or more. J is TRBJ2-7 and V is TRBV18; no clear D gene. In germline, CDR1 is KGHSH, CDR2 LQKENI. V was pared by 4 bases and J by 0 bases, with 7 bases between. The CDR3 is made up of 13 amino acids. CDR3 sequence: CASSLASSYEQYF. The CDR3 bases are TGTGCCAGCTCACTCGCCTCCTCCTACGAGCAGTACTTC. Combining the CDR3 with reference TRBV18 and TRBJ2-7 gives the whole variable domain NAGVMQNPRHLVRRRGQEARLRCSPMKGHSHVYWYRQLPEEGLKFMVYLQKENIIDESGMPKERFSAEFPKEGPSILRIQQVVRGDSAAYFCASSLASSYEQYFGPGTRLTVT.

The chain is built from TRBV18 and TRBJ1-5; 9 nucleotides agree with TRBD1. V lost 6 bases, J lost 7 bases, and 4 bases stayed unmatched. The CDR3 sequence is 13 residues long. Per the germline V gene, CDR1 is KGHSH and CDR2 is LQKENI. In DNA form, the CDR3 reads TGTGCCAGCTCGGTGGGACAGGGCCAGCCCCAGCATTTT. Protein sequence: CASSVGQGQPQHF.

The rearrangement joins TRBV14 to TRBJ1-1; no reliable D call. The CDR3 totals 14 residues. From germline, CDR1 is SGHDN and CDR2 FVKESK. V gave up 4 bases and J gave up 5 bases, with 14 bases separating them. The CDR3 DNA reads TGTGCCAGCAGCCCCCTTGGATCGGGTACTGAAGCTTTCTTT. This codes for CASSPLGSGTEAFF.

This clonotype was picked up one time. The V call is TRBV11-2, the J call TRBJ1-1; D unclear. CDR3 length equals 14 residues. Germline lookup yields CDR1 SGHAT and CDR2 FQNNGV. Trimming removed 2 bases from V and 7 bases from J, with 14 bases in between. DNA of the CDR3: TGTGCCAGCAGCTTACACGGCCCGGCGGGTGAAGCTTTCTTT. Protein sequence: CASSLHGPAGEAFF. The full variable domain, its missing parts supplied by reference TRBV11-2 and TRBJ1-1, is EAGVAQSPRYKIIEKRQSVAFWCNPISGHATLYWYQQILGQGPKLLIQFQNNGVVDDSQLPKDRFSAERLKGVDSTLKIQPAKLEDSAVYLCASSLHGPAGEAFFGQGTRLTVV.

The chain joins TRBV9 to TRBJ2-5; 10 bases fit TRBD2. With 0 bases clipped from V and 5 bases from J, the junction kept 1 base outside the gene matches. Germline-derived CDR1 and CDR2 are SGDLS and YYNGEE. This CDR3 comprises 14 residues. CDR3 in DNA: TGTGCCAGCAGCGTAGGGACTAGCGGCGAGACCCAGTACTTC. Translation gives CASSVGTSGETQYF.

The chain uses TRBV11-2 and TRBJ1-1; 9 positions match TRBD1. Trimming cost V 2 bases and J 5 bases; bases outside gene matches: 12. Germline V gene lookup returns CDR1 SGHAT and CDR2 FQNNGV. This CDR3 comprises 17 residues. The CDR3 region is CASSLTWQVQGATEAFF. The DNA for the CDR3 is TGTGCCAGCAGCTTAACATGGCAAGTACAGGGGGCTACTGAAGCTTTCTTT.

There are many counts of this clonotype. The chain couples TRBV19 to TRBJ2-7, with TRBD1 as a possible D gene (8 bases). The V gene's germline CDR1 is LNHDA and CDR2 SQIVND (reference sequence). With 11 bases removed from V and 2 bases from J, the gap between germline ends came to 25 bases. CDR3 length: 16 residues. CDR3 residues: CAYQGGEGQATYEQYF. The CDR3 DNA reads TGTGCCTACCAAGGGGGGGAGGGACAGGCTACCTACGAGCAGTACTTC.

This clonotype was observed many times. The chain's CDR3 is CASSPPRDTYGYTF. In DNA form, the CDR3 reads TGTGCCAGCTCACCACCGCGGGACACCTATGGCTACACCTTC. This chain links TRBV18 with TRBJ1-2; possible D gene TRBD1, 6 bases. Between the trimmed V and J ends, which lost 0 bases and 4 bases, there was a span of 9 bases. The germline gives CDR1 KGHSH, CDR2 LQKENI. This CDR3 spans 14 amino acids.

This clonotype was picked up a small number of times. DNA of the CDR3: TGCAGTGCTAGCCACGACACAGGGAACGGCAATCAGCCCCAGCATTTT. Translating gives CSASHDTGNGNQPQHF. The V gene is TRBV20-1, the J gene TRBJ1-5; the D gene is possibly TRBD1 (6 bases). The CDR3 covers 16 residues. Germline CDR1 DFQATT, CDR2 SNEGSKA (reference sequence). Between the trimmed V and J ends, which lost 3 bases and 2 bases, there was a span of 17 bases.

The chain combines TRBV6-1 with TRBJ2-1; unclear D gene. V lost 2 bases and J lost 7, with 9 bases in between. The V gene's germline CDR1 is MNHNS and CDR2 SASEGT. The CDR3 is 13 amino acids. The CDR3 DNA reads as TGTGCCAGCAGTGAACCGCATAATAATGAGCAGTTCTTC. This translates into CASSEPHNNEQFF.